The clone carrying this T cell receptor (beta chain) was picked up a small number of times. Its antigen is currently unknown. From germline, CDR1 is GTSNPN and CDR2 SVGIG (reference sequence). Trimming removed 2 bases at V and 6 bases at J, with 10 bases between. The CDR3 loop spans 12 amino acids. This record comes from a study of beta chain features in type 1 diabetes. Expressed TCRB transcripts were sequenced after all isolated RNA was converted to cDNA. Assay used: immunoSEQ multiplex PCR; TCRdb lists only in-frame clones, some missing. The table records about 450,000 clones, 9.5% to 12% of them present only once. Sorting of CD4+ naive, central memory, regulatory and stem cell-like memory cells was performed via CD45RO/CCR7/CD25/CD127/CD95/CD27. Study conclusions and caveats: Compared with healthy donors, patients appeared to share more similar naive, central memory and regulatory TCRB repertoires.

The sequence was obtained from a woman between 18 and 29 years old in good health. V is TRBV30 and J is TRBJ1-2, with TRBD1 as a possible D gene (5 bases). Sequences were obtained from naive CD4+ T cells from blood. The CDR3 is CAWSSGLDGYTF. The CDR3 DNA reads TGTGCCTGGAGTTCAGGGCTAGATGGCTACACCTTC.